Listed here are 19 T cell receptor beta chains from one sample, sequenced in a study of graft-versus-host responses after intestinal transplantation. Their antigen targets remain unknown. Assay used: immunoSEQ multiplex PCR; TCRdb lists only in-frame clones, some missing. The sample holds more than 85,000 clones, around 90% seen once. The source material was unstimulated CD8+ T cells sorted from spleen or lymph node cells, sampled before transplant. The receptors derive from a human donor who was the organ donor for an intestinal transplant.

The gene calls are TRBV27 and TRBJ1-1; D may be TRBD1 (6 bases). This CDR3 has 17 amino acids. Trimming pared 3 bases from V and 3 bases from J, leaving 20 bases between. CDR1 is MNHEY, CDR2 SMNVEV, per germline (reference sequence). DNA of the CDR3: TGTGCCAGCAGTTTGGATGAGAGGGGGGGCGGGGACACTGAAGCTTTCTTT. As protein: CASSLDERGGGDTEAFF.

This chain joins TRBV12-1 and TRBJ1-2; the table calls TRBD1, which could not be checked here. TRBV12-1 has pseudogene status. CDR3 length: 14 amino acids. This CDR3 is CASGLDRGFDGYTF. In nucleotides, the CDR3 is TGTGCCAGCGGATTAGACAGGGGGTTTGATGGCTACACCTTC.

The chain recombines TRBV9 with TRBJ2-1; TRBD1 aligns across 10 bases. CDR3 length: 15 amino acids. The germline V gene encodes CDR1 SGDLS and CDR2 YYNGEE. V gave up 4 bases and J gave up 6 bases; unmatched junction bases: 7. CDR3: CASSLGTGVPNEQFF. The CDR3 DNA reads TGTGCCAGCAGCTTAGGGACAGGGGTCCCCAATGAGCAGTTCTTC.

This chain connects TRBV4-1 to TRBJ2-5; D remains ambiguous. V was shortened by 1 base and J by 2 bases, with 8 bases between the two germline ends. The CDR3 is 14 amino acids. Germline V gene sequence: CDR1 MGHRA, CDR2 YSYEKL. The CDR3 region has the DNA TGCGCCAGCAGCCAAGTCGAACAGCAAGAGACCCAGTACTTC. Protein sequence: CASSQVEQQETQYF.

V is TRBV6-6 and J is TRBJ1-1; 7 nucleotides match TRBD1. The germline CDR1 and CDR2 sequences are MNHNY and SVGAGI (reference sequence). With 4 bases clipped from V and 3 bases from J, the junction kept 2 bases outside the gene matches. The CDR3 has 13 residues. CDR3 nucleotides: TGTGCCAGCAGTTTTACAGGGGACACTGAAGCTTTCTTT. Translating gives CASSFTGDTEAFF.

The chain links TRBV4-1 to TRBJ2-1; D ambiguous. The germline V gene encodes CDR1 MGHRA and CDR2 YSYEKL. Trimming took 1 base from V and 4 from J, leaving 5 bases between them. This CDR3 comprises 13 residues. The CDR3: CASSQGQYNEQFF. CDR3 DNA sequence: TGCGCCAGCAGCCAAGGACAATACAATGAGCAGTTCTTC.

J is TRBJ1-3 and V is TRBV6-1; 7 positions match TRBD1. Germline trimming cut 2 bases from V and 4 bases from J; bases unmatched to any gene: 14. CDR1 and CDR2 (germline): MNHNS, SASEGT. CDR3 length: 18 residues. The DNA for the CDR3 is TGTGCCAGCAGTGAAATGGGACAGAATAGGATTAAAGGAAACACCATATATTTT. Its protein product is CASSEMGQNRIKGNTIYF.

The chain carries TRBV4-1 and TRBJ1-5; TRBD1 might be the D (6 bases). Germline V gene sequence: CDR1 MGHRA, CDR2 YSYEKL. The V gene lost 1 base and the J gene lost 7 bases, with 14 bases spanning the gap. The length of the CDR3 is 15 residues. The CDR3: CASSQVDGGGQPQHF. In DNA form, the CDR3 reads TGCGCCAGCAGCCAAGTAGATGGGGGCGGGCAGCCCCAGCATTTT.

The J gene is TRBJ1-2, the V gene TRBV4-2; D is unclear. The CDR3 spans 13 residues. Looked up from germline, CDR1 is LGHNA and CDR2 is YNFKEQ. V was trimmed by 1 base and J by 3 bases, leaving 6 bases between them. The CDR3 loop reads CASSQGDYYGYTF. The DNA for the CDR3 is TGTGCCAGCAGCCAAGGCGACTACTATGGCTACACCTTC.

The CDR3: CSVAGLGTEAFF. DNA of the CDR3: TGCAGCGTGGCGGGGCTCGGGACTGAAGCTTTCTTT. The genes are TRBV29-1 and TRBJ1-1; D possibly corresponds to TRBD1 (5 bases). With 6 bases removed from V and 5 bases from J, the gap between germline ends came to 13 bases. Germline-derived CDR1 and CDR2 are SQVTM and ANQGSEA. This CDR3 has 12 residues.

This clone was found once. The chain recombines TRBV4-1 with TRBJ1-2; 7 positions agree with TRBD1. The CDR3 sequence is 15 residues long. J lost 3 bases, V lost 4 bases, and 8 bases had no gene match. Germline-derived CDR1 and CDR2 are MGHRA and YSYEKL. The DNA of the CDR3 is TGCGCCAGCAGCCCCACCAAACAGGGGTACTATGGCTACACCTTC. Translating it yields CASSPTKQGYYGYTF.

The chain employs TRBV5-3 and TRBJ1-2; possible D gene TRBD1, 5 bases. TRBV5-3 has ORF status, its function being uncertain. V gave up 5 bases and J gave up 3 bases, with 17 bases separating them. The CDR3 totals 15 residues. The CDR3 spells CARRKHQGFYYGYTF. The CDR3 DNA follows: TGTGCCAGAAGAAAACATCAGGGTTTTTACTATGGCTACACCTTC.

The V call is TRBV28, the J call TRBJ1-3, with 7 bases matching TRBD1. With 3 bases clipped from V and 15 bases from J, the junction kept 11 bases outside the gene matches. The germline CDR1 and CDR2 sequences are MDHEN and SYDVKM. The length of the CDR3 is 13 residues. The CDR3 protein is CASSLLGGTDTYF. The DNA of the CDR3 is TGTGCCAGCAGTTTGCTTGGGGGGACAGACACATATTTT.

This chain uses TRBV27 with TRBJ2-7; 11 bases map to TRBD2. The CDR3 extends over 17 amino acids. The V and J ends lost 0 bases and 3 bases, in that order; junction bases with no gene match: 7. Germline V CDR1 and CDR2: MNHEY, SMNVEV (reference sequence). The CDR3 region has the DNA TGTGCCAGCAGTTTATCCGGGGGACTAGCGGATTACTACGAGCAGTACTTC. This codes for CASSLSGGLADYYEQYF.

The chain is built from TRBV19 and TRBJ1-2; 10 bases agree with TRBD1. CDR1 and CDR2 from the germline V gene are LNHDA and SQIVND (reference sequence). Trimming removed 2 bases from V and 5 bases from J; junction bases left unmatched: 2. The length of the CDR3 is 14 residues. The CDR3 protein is CASSIPGQGYGYTF. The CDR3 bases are TGTGCCAGTAGTATACCGGGACAGGGGTATGGCTACACCTTC.

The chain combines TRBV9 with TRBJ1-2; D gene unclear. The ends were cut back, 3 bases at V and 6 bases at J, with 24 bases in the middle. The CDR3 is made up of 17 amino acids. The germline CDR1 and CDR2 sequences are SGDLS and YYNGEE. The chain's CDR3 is CASSGVLLTDSWDGYTF. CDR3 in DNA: TGTGCCAGCAGCGGAGTACTCTTGACGGACTCTTGGGATGGCTACACCTTC. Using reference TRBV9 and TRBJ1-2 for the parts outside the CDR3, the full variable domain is DSGVTQTPKHLITATGQRVTLRCSPRSGDLSVYWYQQSLDQGLQFLIQYYNGEERAKGNILERFSAQQFPDLHSELNLSSLELGDSALYFCASSGVLLTDSWDGYTFGSGTRLTVV.

CDR3 protein: CASRGGGQGNPYEQYF. CDR3 DNA sequence: TGTGCCAGCAGGGGTGGGGGTCAGGGGAATCCCTACGAGCAGTACTTC. This chain joins TRBV28 and TRBJ2-7; D possibly corresponds to TRBD1 (6 bases). V was trimmed by 6 bases and J by 2 bases, leaving 20 bases between them. This CDR3 has 16 amino acids. The germline V gene encodes CDR1 MDHEN and CDR2 SYDVKM.

The CDR3 sequence: CASSDSRDLDTEAFF. The CDR3 DNA sequence: TGTGCCAGCAGTGACTCGCGGGACTTAGACACTGAAGCTTTCTTT. The chain employs TRBV6-4 and TRBJ1-1; possibly TRBD1 for D (5 bases). V lost 0 bases, J lost 3 bases, and 11 bases lay in between. This CDR3 contains 15 residues. Germline-derived CDR1 and CDR2 are MRHNA and SNTAGT.

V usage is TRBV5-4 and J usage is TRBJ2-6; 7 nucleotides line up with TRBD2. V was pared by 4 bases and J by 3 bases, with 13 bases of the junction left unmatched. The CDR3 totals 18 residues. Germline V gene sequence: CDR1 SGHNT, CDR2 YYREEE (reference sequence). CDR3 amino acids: CASSRGVPLLFGANVLTF. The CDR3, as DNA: TGTGCCAGCAGCCGGGGGGTTCCGCTTTTGTTTGGGGCCAACGTCCTGACTTTC. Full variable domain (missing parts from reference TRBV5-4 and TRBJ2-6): ETGVTQSPTHLIKTRGQQVTLRCSSQSGHNTVSWYQQALGQGPQFIFQYYREEENGRGNFPPRFSGLQFPNYSSELNVNALELDDSALYLCASSRGVPLLFGANVLTFGAGSRLTVL.